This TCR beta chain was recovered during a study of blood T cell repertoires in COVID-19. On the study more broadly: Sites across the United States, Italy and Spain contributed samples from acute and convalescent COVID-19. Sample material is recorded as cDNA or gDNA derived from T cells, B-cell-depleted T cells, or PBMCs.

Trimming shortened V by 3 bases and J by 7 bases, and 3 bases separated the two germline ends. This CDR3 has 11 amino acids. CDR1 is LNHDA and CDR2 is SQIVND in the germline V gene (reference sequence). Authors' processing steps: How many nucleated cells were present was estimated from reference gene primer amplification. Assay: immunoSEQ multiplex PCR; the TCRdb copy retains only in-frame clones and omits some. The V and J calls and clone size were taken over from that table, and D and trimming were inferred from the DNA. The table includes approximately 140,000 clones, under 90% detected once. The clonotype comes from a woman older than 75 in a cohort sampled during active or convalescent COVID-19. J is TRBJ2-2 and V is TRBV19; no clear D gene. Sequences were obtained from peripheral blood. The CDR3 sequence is CASSILGELFF. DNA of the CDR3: TGTGCCAGTAGTATCCTCGGGGAGCTGTTTTTT.